The 32 T cell receptor beta chains given below trace back to one sample, sequenced in a study of blood T cell repertoires in COVID-19. The method was immunoSEQ multiplex PCR; TCRdb's version includes in-frame clones alone and lacks a portion of them. The data contain some 220,000 clones, around 90% of them singletons. The sequenced material came from PBMCs or T cells enriched from blood (not recorded which). The receptor set was obtained from a woman aged 30 to 39 who had recovered from COVID-19.

This rearrangement joins TRBV19 to TRBJ1-3; TRBD1 agrees at 7 bases. The germline V gene has CDR1 LNHDA and CDR2 SQIVND (reference sequence). The CDR3 runs to 14 residues. V lost 5 bases and J lost 3; bases outside the gene matches: 4. CDR3 amino acids: CASSETGVGNTIYF. The CDR3 DNA reads as TGTGCCAGTAGTGAAACAGGGGTTGGAAACACCATATATTTT.

The chain joins TRBV2 to TRBJ2-2; maybe TRBD1 (5 bases). CDR1 and CDR2 from the germline V gene are SNHLY and FYNNEI. V lost 1 base and J 4 bases, leaving 10 bases between the germline ends. The CDR3 spans 15 residues. This CDR3 reads CASSEGQLPTGELFF. As DNA, the CDR3 is TGTGCCAGCAGTGAAGGACAGCTCCCCACCGGGGAGCTGTTTTTT.

The chain uses TRBV5-1 and TRBJ2-7, with 9 bases identical to TRBD1. Germline V gives CDR1 SGHRS, CDR2 YFSETQ. The CDR3 has 15 residues. Trimming cost V 2 bases and J 5 bases; bases outside gene matches: 8. In nucleotides, the CDR3 is TGCGCCAGCAGCTTCGGCCGGGACAGGGAAGACGAGCAGTACTTC. It encodes CASSFGRDREDEQYF.

The J gene is TRBJ1-5, the V gene TRBV6-1; D is undetermined. The CDR3 contains 15 residues. Trimming removed 3 bases from V and 1 base from J, with 10 bases in between. CDR1 MNHNS and CDR2 SASEGT come from the germline V gene. DNA for the CDR3: TGTGCCAGCAGTGATAAGGAGTTCAGCAATCAGCCCCAGCATTTT. This encodes CASSDKEFSNQPQHF.

V usage is TRBV5-1 and J usage is TRBJ1-2, with 10 bases that match TRBD1. Trimming took 5 bases from V and 6 from J; bases not matched to a gene: 22. CDR1 is SGHRS and CDR2 is YFSETQ in the germline V gene. The CDR3 has 19 residues. The CDR3 sequence: CASRLDYRDRGDIRNGYTF. In nucleotides, the CDR3 is TGCGCCAGCAGGCTCGATTACCGGGACAGGGGTGATATTCGGAATGGCTACACCTTC.

The V and J genes are TRBV27 and TRBJ2-1; D unclear. Trimming stripped 2 bases from V and 4 bases from J, with 12 bases between. The germline gives CDR1 MNHEY, CDR2 SMNVEV (reference sequence). The length of the CDR3 is 15 residues. CDR3 sequence: CASSLSGPQYNEQFF. The CDR3 DNA is TGTGCCAGCAGTTTAAGTGGGCCACAATACAATGAGCAGTTCTTC.

The CDR3 loop is CASSQSPDTGELFF. In DNA form, the CDR3 reads TGCGCCAGCAGTCAATCCCCGGACACCGGGGAGCTGTTTTTT. V is TRBV23-1 and J is TRBJ2-2; D unresolved. TRBV23-1 is sorted into the ORF group, with uncertain function. The CDR3 loop spans 14 amino acids. Trimming removed 0 bases from V and 3 bases from J, with 5 bases in between.

J is TRBJ1-1 and V is TRBV18, with 7 bases aligning to TRBD1. Germline trimming cut 0 bases from V and 5 bases from J; bases unmatched to any gene: 6. The CDR3 has 15 amino acids. Germline values: CDR1 KGHSH, CDR2 LQKENI. The CDR3 spells CASSPPQGELTEAFF. The CDR3 DNA reads TGTGCCAGCTCACCACCGCAGGGGGAACTTACTGAAGCTTTCTTT.

The chain employs TRBV7-8 and TRBJ2-3; TRBD1 matches 8 bases. Germline CDR1 SGHVS, CDR2 FQNEAQ. This CDR3 contains 15 residues. V shed 7 bases, J shed 1 base, and the junction held 7 bases outside the gene matches. The CDR3 region has the DNA TGTGCCAGCACGTTACCGGGACAGGGCACAGATACGCAGTATTTT. Protein sequence: CASTLPGQGTDTQYF. The entire variable domain, with the rest obtained from reference TRBV7-8 and TRBJ2-3, is as follows: GAGVSQSPRYKVAKRGQDVALRCDPISGHVSLFWYQQALGQGPEFLTYFQNEAQLDKSGLPSDRFFAERPEGSVSTLKIQRTQQEDSAVYLCASTLPGQGTDTQYFGPGTRLTVL.

The chain is built from TRBV4-1 and TRBJ2-1; 10 bases align to TRBD1. V shed 4 bases and J 1 base; nucleotides not matched to a gene: 13. The CDR3 extends over 19 amino acids. The germline V gene encodes CDR1 MGHRA and CDR2 YSYEKL. The CDR3 here is CASSPGTRQGAGSYNEQFF. CDR3 nucleotides: TGCGCCAGCAGCCCCGGGACACGACAGGGGGCGGGTTCCTACAATGAGCAGTTCTTC.

This clone was seen just once. The sample has other DNA sequences that encode this CDR3 too. The chain employs TRBV5-5 and TRBJ1-1, with D unclear. The germline gives CDR1 SGHKS, CDR2 YYEKEE (reference sequence). This CDR3 contains 14 residues. V was pared by 1 base and J by 1 base, with 8 bases between. The CDR3 sequence is CASSLRQANTEAFF. In DNA, the CDR3 is TGTGCCAGCAGCTTGCGGCAGGCGAACACTGAAGCTTTCTTT.

The chain joins TRBV5-4 to TRBJ2-3; the match to TRBD1 covers 7 bases. V lost 1 base to trimming and J lost 4 bases; unmatched junction nucleotides: 12. Germline assignment: CDR1 SGHNT and CDR2 YYREEE (reference sequence). There are 17 residues in the CDR3. This CDR3 is CASSLNRGRRAADTQYF. CDR3 DNA: TGTGCCAGCAGCTTGAATAGGGGGCGCCGTGCAGCAGATACGCAGTATTTT.

V is TRBV19 and J is TRBJ1-2, with TRBD1 as a possible D gene (5 bases). Germline V gives CDR1 LNHDA, CDR2 SQIVND (reference sequence). CDR3 length: 13 residues. Trimming stripped 9 bases from V and 4 bases from J, with 15 bases between. The CDR3 DNA is TGTGCCAGCCCCTACAGGTACCCCTATGGCTACACCTTC. Its protein is CASPYRYPYGYTF. The whole variable domain, filled in from reference TRBV19 and TRBJ1-2, reads DGGITQSPKYLFRKEGQNVTLSCEQNLNHDAMYWYRQDPGQGLRLIYYSQIVNDFQKGDIAEGYSVSREKKESFPLTVTSAQKNPTAFYLCASPYRYPYGYTFGSGTRLTVV.

For this clone: Distinct nucleotide sequences in the sample also encode this CDR3. The V gene is TRBV7-9, the J gene TRBJ1-2; 8 bases map to TRBD1. This CDR3 is built from 13 residues. Germline CDR1 and CDR2: SEHNR and FQNEAQ (reference sequence). V lost 5 bases to trimming and J lost 6 bases; unmatched junction nucleotides: 5. DNA for the CDR3: TGTGCCAGCAGCCCTCAGGGGGCTCATGGCTACACCTTC. Translation: CASSPQGAHGYTF.

This clone was counted a few times. The CDR3 sequence: CASSPPTGGYPTGYTF. The CDR3 nucleotides are TGTGCCAGCTCACCACCGACAGGGGGCTATCCAACTGGCTACACCTTC. This chain connects TRBV18 to TRBJ1-2; 10 nucleotides line up with TRBD1. The CDR3 consists of 16 residues. Germline V lookup: CDR1 KGHSH, CDR2 LQKENI. V lost 0 bases to trimming and J lost 7 bases; unmatched junction nucleotides: 8.

V usage is TRBV5-1 and J usage is TRBJ2-7; 7 positions match TRBD2. The CDR3 extends over 15 amino acids. Germline V gene data show CDR1 as SGHRS and CDR2 as YFSETQ. Trimming at V came to 0 bases and at J to 1 base, leaving 4 bases not matched to a gene. The CDR3 protein is CASSLAAGVSYEQYF. DNA for the CDR3: TGCGCCAGCAGCTTGGCCGCGGGGGTATCCTACGAGCAGTACTTC.

The chain uses TRBV29-1 and TRBJ1-2; tentatively, D is TRBD1 (5 bases). Germline V gives CDR1 SQVTM, CDR2 ANQGSEA. CDR3 size: 14 residues. V lost 6 bases to trimming and J lost 0 bases, with 14 bases between them. The CDR3 sequence is CSVVTVPANYGYTF. The DNA for the CDR3 is TGCAGCGTAGTGACAGTCCCAGCTAACTATGGCTACACCTTC.

The chain links TRBV6-2 or TRBV6-3 to TRBJ1-2, with a tentative D call TRBD1 (6 bases). Germline assignment: CDR1 MNHEY and CDR2 SVGEGT. With 2 bases removed from V and 2 bases from J, the gap between germline ends came to 12 bases. The CDR3 is 15 residues long. CDR3 sequence (DNA): TGTGCCAGCAGTTACGACCCAGGGGTCAACTATGGCTACACCTTC. Protein product: CASSYDPGVNYGYTF.

This clone was detected ten times or more. J is TRBJ2-2 and V is TRBV7-3, with 7 bases matching TRBD1. The CDR3 has 13 residues. Germline CDR1 SGHTA, CDR2 FQGTGA. Trimming at V came to 5 bases and at J to 8 bases, leaving 5 bases not matched to a gene. CDR3 DNA sequence: TGTGCCAGCAGCCTGGACAGGATGGGGGAGCTGTTTTTT. This sequence encodes CASSLDRMGELFF.

The chain uses TRBV6-2 or TRBV6-3 and TRBJ2-7; the D is unclear. The CDR3 has 14 residues. Germline V gene data show CDR1 as MNHEY and CDR2 as SVGEGT. Trimming shortened V by 6 bases and J by 2 bases, and 14 bases separated the two germline ends. The CDR3 nucleotides read TGTGCCAGCAGCTATACGACATTGACCTACGAGCAGTACTTC. Translated: CASSYTTLTYEQYF.

A word on this clone: Other DNA sequences in this specimen translate into the identical CDR3. V usage is TRBV5-1 and J usage is TRBJ2-3; possibly TRBD1 for D (6 bases). Germline V lookup: CDR1 SGHRS, CDR2 YFSETQ. The CDR3 is 16 amino acids. V was shortened by 0 bases and J by 0 bases, with 11 bases between the two germline ends. This chain's CDR3 is CASSLGTVPSTDTQYF. CDR3 sequence (DNA): TGCGCCAGCAGCTTGGGGACAGTCCCTAGCACAGATACGCAGTATTTT.

This clone was observed at least ten times. The chain combines TRBV4-2 with TRBJ1-6; D uncertain. Per the germline V gene, CDR1 is LGHNA and CDR2 is YNFKEQ. The CDR3 totals 16 residues. V lost 4 bases and J lost 1, with 11 bases in between. DNA of the CDR3: TGTGCCAGCAGCCGCGAGAAGAGGTCCTATAATTCACCCCTCCACTTT. Translation: CASSREKRSYNSPLHF.

The rearrangement joins TRBV3-1 (or the pseudogene TRBV3-2) to TRBJ1-5, with D tentatively TRBD1 (5 bases). This CDR3 comprises 16 residues. Trimming took 0 bases from V and 6 from J, leaving 15 bases between them. CDR1 is LGHDT, CDR2 YNNKEL, per germline (reference sequence). As DNA, the CDR3 is TGTGCCAGCAGCCAAGATTCGGGGGATTCGATTCAGCCCCAGCATTTT. Translated, it gives CASSQDSGDSIQPQHF.

This clone was recorded only once. V is TRBV15 and J is TRBJ1-1; D unresolved. Germline assignment: CDR1 LNHNV and CDR2 YYDKDF (reference sequence). This CDR3 region has 14 residues. V was shortened by 6 bases and J by 3 bases, with 14 bases between the two germline ends. CDR3 DNA: TGTGCCACCAGGCTAAGGCAGAGGGACACTGAAGCTTTCTTT. This codes for CATRLRQRDTEAFF.

This sequence joins TRBV18 and TRBJ1-3; weak D call: TRBD1 (6 bases). This CDR3 comprises 15 residues. Germline assignment: CDR1 KGHSH and CDR2 LQKENI. V was clipped by 6 bases and J by 0 bases, with 12 bases between them. The CDR3 reads CASSSGQSSGNTIYF. The CDR3 DNA follows: TGTGCCAGCTCTTCCGGACAGAGCTCTGGAAACACCATATATTTT.

The rearrangement links TRBV4-3 to TRBJ1-2; 8 nucleotides align to TRBD1. The CDR3 is made up of 17 amino acids. The germline gives CDR1 LGHNA, CDR2 YSLEER. V shed 1 base and J 7 bases; nucleotides not matched to a gene: 14. The CDR3 DNA reads as TGCGCCAGCAGCCAAGTACGGTATCCAGGGGGCCGGTTTGGCTACACCTTC. It is translated as CASSQVRYPGGRFGYTF.

V gene TRBV9 combines with J gene TRBJ1-3; no clear D. CDR3 length: 14 amino acids. V was trimmed by 4 bases and J by 0 bases, leaving 8 bases between them. Per the germline V gene, CDR1 is SGDLS and CDR2 is YYNGEE. The CDR3 loop is CASSTYGSGNTIYF. CDR3 coding DNA: TGTGCCAGCAGCACCTATGGCTCTGGAAACACCATATATTTT.

This clone was picked up a small number of times. The chain employs TRBV18 and TRBJ1-5, with a tentative D call TRBD1 (5 bases). Between the trimmed V and J ends, which lost 0 bases and 1 base, there was a span of 7 bases. This CDR3 contains 15 residues. The germline V gene encodes CDR1 KGHSH and CDR2 LQKENI. CDR3 nucleotide sequence: TGTGCCAGCTCACCACCGACAGCAAGCAATCAGCCCCAGCATTTT. Translation gives CASSPPTASNQPQHF.

The chain couples TRBV6-5 to TRBJ1-1; 7 bases align to TRBD1. Germline V gene lookup returns CDR1 MNHEY and CDR2 SVGAGI. Trimming took 4 bases from V and 4 from J; bases not matched to a gene: 12. The CDR3 is 16 amino acids. The CDR3 DNA is TGTGCCAGCAGTTCCCTGGGCAGGGGGGTTAGCACTGAAGCTTTCTTT. Residues: CASSSLGRGVSTEAFF.

This chain joins TRBV9 and TRBJ2-7, with 8 bases lining up with TRBD2. V trimming: 0 bases; J trimming: 0 bases; junction bases outside the gene matches: 2. Germline lookup yields CDR1 SGDLS and CDR2 YYNGEE. The length of the CDR3 is 15 residues. Written as DNA, the CDR3 is TGTGCCAGCAGCGTAGCTGGGACTAGCTCCTACGAGCAGTACTTC. This sequence encodes CASSVAGTSSYEQYF. The variable domain in full, with the rest retrieved from reference TRBV9 and TRBJ2-7, is DSGVTQTPKHLITATGQRVTLRCSPRSGDLSVYWYQQSLDQGLQFLIQYYNGEERAKGNILERFSAQQFPDLHSELNLSSLELGDSALYFCASSVAGTSSYEQYFGPGTRLTVT.

This chain joins TRBV11-2 and TRBJ2-2; a possible D gene is TRBD2 (6 bases). CDR3 length equals 14 residues. CDR1 SGHAT and CDR2 FQNNGV come from the germline V gene. V lost 4 bases to trimming and J lost 6 bases, with 12 bases between them. CDR3 amino acids: CASSSTRGAGELFF. The DNA for the CDR3 is TGTGCCAGCAGCTCGACGCGGGGAGCCGGGGAGCTGTTTTTT.

This chain uses TRBV4-2 with TRBJ2-3; 9 bases are shared with TRBD1. The junction had 3 bases not matched to a gene; V was cut back by 1 base and J by 1 base. The germline gives CDR1 LGHNA, CDR2 YNFKEQ. The CDR3 has 16 residues. CDR3 region: CASSQGTGEGTDTQYF. The CDR3 region has the DNA TGTGCCAGCAGCCAAGGGACAGGGGAGGGCACAGATACGCAGTATTTT.